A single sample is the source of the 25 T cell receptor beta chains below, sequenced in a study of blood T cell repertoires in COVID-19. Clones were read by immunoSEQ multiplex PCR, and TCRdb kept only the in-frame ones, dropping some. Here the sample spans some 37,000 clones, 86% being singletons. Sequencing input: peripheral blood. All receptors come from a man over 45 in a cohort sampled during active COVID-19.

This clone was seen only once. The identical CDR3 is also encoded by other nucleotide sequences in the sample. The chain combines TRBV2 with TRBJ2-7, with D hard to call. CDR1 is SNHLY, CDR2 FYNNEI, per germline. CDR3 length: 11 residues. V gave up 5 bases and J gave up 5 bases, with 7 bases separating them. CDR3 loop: CASSPPDEQYF. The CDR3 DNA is TGTGCCAGCAGTCCCCCGGACGAGCAGTACTTC.

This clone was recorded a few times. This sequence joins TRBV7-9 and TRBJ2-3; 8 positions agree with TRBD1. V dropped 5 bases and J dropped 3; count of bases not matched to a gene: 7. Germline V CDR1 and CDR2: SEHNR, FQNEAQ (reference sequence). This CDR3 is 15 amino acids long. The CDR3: CASSTPGQVTDTQYF. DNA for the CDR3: TGTGCCAGCAGCACACCGGGACAGGTAACAGATACGCAGTATTTT.

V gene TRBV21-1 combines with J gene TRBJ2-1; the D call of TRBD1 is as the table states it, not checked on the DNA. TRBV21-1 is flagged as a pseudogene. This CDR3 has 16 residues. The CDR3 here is CASSKVPRQGAVEQFF. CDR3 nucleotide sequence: TGTGCCAGCAGCAAAGTCCCCCGTCAGGGGGCAGTTGAGCAGTTCTTC.

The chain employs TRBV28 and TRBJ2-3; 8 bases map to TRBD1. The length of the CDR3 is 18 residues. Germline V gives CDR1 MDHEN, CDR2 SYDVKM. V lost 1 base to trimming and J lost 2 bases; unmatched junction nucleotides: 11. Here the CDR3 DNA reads TGTGCCAGCAGTTTATTAATAGGGGGACAGGAGAACACAGATACGCAGTATTTT. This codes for CASSLLIGGQENTDTQYF. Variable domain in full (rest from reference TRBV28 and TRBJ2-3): DVKVTQSSRYLVKRTGEKVFLECVQDMDHENMFWYRQDPGLGLRLIYFSYDVKMKEKGDIPEGYSVSREKKERFSLILESASTNQTSMYLCASSLLIGGQENTDTQYFGPGTRLTVL.

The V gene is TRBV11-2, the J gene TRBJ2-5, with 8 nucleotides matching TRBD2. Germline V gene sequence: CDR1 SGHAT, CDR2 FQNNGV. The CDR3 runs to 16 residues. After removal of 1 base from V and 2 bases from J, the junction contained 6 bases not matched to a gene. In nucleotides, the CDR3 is TGTGCCAGCAGCTTAGGGCATTCTAGCGGGCAAGAGACCCAGTACTTC. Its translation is CASSLGHSSGQETQYF.

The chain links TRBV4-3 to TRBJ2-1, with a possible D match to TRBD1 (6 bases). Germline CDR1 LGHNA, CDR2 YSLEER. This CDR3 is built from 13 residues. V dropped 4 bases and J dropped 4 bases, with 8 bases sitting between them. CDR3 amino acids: CASSPTGYNEQFF. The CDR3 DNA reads TGCGCCAGCAGCCCTACAGGGTACAATGAGCAGTTCTTC.

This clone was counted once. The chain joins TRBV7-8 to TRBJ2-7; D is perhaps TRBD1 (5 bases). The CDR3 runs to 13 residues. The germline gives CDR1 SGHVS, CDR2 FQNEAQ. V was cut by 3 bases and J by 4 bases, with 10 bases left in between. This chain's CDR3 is CASSFGRAYEQYF. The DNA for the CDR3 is TGTGCCAGCAGCTTCGGCAGGGCTTACGAGCAGTACTTC.

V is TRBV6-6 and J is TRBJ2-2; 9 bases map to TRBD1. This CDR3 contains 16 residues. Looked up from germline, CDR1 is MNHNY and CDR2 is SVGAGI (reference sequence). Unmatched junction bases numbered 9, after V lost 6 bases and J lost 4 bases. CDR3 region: CASRHWDREGTGELFF. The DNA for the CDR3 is TGTGCCAGCAGGCACTGGGACAGGGAGGGCACCGGGGAGCTGTTTTTT.

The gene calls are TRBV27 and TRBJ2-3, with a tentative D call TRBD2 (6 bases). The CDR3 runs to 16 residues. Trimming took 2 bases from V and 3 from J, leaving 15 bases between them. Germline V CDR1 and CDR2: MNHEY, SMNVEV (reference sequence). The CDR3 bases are TGTGCCAGCAGTTTAAAGGGAGGCTACTATACAGATACGCAGTATTTT. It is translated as CASSLKGGYYTDTQYF.

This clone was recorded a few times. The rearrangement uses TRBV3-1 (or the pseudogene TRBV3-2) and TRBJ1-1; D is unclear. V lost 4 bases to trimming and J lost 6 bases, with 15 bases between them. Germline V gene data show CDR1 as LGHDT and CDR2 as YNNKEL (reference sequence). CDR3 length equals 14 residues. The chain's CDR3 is CASSPSQSGAEAFF. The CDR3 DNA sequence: TGTGCCAGCAGCCCGTCTCAATCCGGGGCTGAAGCTTTCTTT.

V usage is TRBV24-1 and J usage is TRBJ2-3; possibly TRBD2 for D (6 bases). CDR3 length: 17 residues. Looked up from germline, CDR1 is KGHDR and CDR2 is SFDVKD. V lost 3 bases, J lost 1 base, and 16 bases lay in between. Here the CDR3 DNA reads TGTGCCACCAGTGATCTGGGGGGAGGTCCCGGCACAGATACGCAGTATTTT. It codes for CATSDLGGGPGTDTQYF.

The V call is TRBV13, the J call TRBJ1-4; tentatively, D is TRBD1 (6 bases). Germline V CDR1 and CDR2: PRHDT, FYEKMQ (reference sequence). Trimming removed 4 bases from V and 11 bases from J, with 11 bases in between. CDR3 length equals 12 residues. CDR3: CASSYTQGKLFF. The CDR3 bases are TGTGCCAGCAGCTACACCCAGGGGAAACTGTTTTTT.

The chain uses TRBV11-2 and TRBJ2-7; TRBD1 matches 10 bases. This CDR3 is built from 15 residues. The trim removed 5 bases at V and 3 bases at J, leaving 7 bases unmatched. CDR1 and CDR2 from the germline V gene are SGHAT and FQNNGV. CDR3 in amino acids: CASSKPGQGFYEQYF. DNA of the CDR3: TGTGCCAGCAGCAAACCGGGACAGGGGTTCTACGAGCAGTACTTC.

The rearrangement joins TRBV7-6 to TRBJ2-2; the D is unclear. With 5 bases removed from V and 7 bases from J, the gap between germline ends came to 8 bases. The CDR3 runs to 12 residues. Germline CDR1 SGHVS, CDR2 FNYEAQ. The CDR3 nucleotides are TGTGCCAGCAGCCCTTATCTCGGGGAGCTGTTTTTT. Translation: CASSPYLGELFF.

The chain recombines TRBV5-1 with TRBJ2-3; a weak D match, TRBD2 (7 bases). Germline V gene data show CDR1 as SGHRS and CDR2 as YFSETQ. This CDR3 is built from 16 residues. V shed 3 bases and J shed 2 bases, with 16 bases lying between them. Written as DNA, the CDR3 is TGCGCCAGCAGCTCCTTCGGGGGGCTGGCCACAGATACGCAGTATTTT. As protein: CASSSFGGLATDTQYF.

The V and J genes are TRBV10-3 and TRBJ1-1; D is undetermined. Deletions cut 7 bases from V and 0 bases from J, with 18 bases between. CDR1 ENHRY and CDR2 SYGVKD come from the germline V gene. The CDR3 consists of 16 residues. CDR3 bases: TGTGCCATCACGGAAAGAGTCCCTGAGGTGAACACTGAAGCTTTCTTT. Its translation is CAITERVPEVNTEAFF.

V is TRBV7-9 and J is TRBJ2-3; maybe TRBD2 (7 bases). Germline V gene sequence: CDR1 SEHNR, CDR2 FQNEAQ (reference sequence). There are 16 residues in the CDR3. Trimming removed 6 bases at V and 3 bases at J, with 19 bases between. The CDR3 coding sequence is TGTGCCAGCAGGCAAGCCGGGGGGAGGGGGACAGATACGCAGTATTTT. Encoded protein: CASRQAGGRGTDTQYF.

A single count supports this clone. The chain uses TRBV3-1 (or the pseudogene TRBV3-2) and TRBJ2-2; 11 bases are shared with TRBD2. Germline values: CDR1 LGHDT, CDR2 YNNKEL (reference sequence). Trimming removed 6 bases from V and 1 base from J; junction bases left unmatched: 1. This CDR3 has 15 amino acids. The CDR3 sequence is CASRGTSGNTGELFF. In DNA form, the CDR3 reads TGTGCCAGCAGGGGGACTAGCGGGAACACCGGGGAGCTGTTTTTT.

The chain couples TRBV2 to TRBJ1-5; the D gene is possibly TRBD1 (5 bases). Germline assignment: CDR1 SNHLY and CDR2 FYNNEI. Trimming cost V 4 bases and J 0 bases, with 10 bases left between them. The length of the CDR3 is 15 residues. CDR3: CASSVFDSSNQPQHF. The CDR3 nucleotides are TGTGCCAGCAGTGTGTTCGACAGTAGCAATCAGCCCCAGCATTTT.

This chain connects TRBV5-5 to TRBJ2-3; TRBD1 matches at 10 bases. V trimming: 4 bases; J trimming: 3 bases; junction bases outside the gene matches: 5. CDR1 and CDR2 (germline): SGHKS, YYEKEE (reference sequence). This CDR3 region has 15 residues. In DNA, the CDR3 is TGTGCCAGCAGCCCCGGGACAGGGGAAACAGATACGCAGTATTTT. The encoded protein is CASSPGTGETDTQYF.

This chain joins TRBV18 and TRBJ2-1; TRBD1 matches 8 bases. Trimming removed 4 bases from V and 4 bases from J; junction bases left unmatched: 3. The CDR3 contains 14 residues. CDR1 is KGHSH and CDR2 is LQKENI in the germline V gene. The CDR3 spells CASSRRDRYNEQFF. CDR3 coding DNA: TGTGCCAGCTCACGCCGGGACAGGTACAATGAGCAGTTCTTC.

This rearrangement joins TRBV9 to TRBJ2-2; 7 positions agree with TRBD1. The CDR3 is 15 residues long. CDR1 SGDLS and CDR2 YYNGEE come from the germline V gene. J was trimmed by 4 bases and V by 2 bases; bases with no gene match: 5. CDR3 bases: TGTGCCAGCAGCGTGACAGGGACCCTCACCGGGGAGCTGTTTTTT. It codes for CASSVTGTLTGELFF.

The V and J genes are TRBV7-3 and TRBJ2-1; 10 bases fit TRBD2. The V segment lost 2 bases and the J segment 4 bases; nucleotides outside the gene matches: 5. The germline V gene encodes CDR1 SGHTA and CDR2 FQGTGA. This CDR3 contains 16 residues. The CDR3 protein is CASSLRSGRAYNEQFF. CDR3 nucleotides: TGTGCCAGCAGCTTACGGAGCGGGAGGGCTTACAATGAGCAGTTCTTC.

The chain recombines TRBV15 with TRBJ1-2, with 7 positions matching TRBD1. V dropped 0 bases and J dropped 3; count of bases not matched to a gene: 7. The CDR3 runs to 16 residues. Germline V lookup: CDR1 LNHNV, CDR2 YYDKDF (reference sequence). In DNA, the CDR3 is TGTGCCACCAGCAGAGAAAGACAGGGTGCCCACTATGGCTACACCTTC. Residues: CATSRERQGAHYGYTF.

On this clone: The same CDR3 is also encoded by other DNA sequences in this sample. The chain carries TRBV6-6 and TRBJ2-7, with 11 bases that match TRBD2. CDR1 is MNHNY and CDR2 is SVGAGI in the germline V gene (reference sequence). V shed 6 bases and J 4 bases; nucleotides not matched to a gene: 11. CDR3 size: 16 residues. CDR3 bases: TGTGCCAGCAGCCACCCCGGGACTAGCGGAACATACGAGCAGTACGTC. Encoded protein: CASSHPGTSGTYEQYV.